This TCR beta chain emerged from a study of a mutant IDH1 vaccine in newly diagnosed glioma. Study information: Onset of vaccination occurred 4-6 weeks following radiotherapy alone, or with temozolomide cycles. Visit V12 was scheduled at week 35 and visit V13 at week 47.

Remarks on this clone: Its antigen is still unknown.

Time point noted: week 47, end of study. Topical imiquimod was applied with each vaccine dose, which held 300 ug of mutant IDH1 20-mer peptide. The patients were given eight vaccinations, one each in weeks 1, 3, 5, 7, 11, 15, 19 and 23. The donors had new WHO grade 3 or 4 astrocytomas; these were IDH1-mutant and ATRX-lost. Germline CDR1 is SGHDT and CDR2 is YYEEEE. The CDR3 consists of 14 residues. Losses at the gene ends were 3 bases for V and 6 bases for J; bases not matched to a gene: 5. Repertoires were generated with immunoSEQ multiplex PCR, while TCRdb's copy carries only in-frame clones and drops some. The table lists around 50,000 clones, around 85% of them singletons.

This TCR was recovered from a woman aged 25 to 39 with glioma. Some clones in this sample may be carry-over from other donors' samples. The V gene is TRBV5-6, the J gene TRBJ2-2, with 7 positions matching TRBD2. This specimen consisted of PBMCs, obtained from a glioma patient whose treatment included an IDH1 peptide vaccine. CDR3 region: CASSSGLVPGELFF. CDR3 DNA: TGTGCCAGCAGCTCCGGACTAGTCCCCGGGGAGCTGTTTTTT.